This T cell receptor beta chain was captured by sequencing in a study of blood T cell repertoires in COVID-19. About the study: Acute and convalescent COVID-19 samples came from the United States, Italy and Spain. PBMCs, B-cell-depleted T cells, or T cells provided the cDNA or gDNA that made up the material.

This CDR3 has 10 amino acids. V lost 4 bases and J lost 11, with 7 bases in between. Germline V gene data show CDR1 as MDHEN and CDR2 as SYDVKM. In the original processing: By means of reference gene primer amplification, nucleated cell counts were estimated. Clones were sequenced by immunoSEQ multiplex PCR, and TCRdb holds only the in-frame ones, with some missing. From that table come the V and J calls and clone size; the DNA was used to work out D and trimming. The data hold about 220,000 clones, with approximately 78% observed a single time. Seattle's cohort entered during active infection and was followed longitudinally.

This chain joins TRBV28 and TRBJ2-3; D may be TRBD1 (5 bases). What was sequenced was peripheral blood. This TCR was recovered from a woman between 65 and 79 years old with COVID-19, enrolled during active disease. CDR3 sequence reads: CASSSQGQYF. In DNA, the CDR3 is TGTGCCAGCAGTTCTCAGGGGCAGTATTTT. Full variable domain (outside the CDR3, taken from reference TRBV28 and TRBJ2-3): DVKVTQSSRYLVKRTGEKVFLECVQDMDHENMFWYRQDPGLGLRLIYFSYDVKMKEKGDIPEGYSVSREKKERFSLILESASTNQTSMYLCASSSQGQYFGPGTRLTVL.